Shown below are 3 T cell receptor beta chains from a single sample sequenced in a study of blood T cell repertoires in COVID-19. Here immunoSEQ multiplex PCR was the method, and the copy in TCRdb shows in-frame clones only, minus some. Altogether 360,000 or so clones are present, around 86% being singletons, with the ten largest covering approximately 5.4%. The sequencing input was PBMCs or T cells enriched from blood (not recorded which). These receptors were taken from a woman in her 50s who had recovered from COVID-19.

This sequence joins TRBV6-5 and TRBJ1-6, with TRBD1 matching 7 bases. This CDR3 has 13 amino acids. CDR1 and CDR2 from the germline V gene are MNHEY and SVGAGI. J lost 10 bases, V lost 10 bases, and 10 bases had no gene match. The CDR3 DNA reads TGTGCCACCTCGACAGGGATAGAGTCACCCCTCCACTTT. Amino acids: CATSTGIESPLHF.

The chain carries TRBV27 and TRBJ1-1; possible D gene TRBD1, 5 bases. V lost 3 bases, J lost 3 bases, and 14 bases lay in between. This CDR3 region has 15 residues. From germline, CDR1 is MNHEY and CDR2 SMNVEV (reference sequence). This chain's CDR3 is CASSLIRGGYTEAFF. CDR3 bases: TGTGCCAGCAGTTTGATAAGGGGTGGGTACACTGAAGCTTTCTTT.

V gene TRBV5-6 combines with J gene TRBJ2-3; maybe TRBD2 (7 bases). The CDR3 spans 15 residues. In germline, CDR1 is SGHDT, CDR2 YYEEEE. Trimming took off 4 bases at V and 3 bases at J, with 15 bases between the two ends. The CDR3 sequence is CASSPPGRGTDTQYF. For the CDR3, the DNA is TGTGCCAGCAGCCCCCCGGGGAGGGGGACAGATACGCAGTATTTT.